The next 29 T cell receptor beta chains were all read from a single sample in a study of shared clonotypes between healthy human individuals. Profiled with immunoSEQ multiplex PCR; TCRdb holds only in-frame clones, not every one. The data hold a few million clones, with roughly nine tenths observed a single time. The sequencing input was naive CD4+ T cells sorted from blood. Stated subset: CD45RA+ positively selected. The receptor set was obtained from a man aged 18 to 29 in good health.

This rearrangement joins TRBV7-9 to TRBJ2-3; 9 bases align to TRBD1. The J segment lost 8 bases and the V segment lost 1 base, leaving 4 bases of the junction unmatched. The CDR3 totals 14 residues. Looked up from germline, CDR1 is SEHNR and CDR2 is FQNEAQ (reference sequence). This chain's CDR3 is CASSLGQGGVTQYF. Written as DNA, the CDR3 is TGTGCCAGCAGCTTAGGACAGGGGGGCGTTACGCAGTATTTT.

This sequence joins TRBV28 and TRBJ2-7; 7 bases align to TRBD1. The V gene end was trimmed by 0 bases and the J gene end by 3 bases; junction bases not matched to a gene: 8. This CDR3 has 16 residues. Germline loops: CDR1 MDHEN, CDR2 SYDVKM. CDR3 in amino acids: CASSLWGQTWSYEQYF. The CDR3, as DNA: TGTGCCAGCAGTTTATGGGGACAGACCTGGAGCTACGAGCAGTACTTC.

The V call is TRBV5-5, the J call TRBJ2-7; D is undetermined. The length of the CDR3 is 11 residues. The germline V gene has CDR1 SGHKS and CDR2 YYEKEE (reference sequence). Between the trimmed V and J ends, which lost 1 base and 6 bases, there was a span of 5 bases. CDR3: CASSLMGEQYF. DNA of the CDR3: TGTGCCAGCAGCTTGATGGGCGAGCAGTACTTC.

The chain links TRBV10-3 to TRBJ2-1; 7 nucleotides match TRBD1. This CDR3 spans 15 amino acids. CDR1 is ENHRY and CDR2 is SYGVKD in the germline V gene. The junction had 9 bases not matched to a gene; V was cut back by 2 bases and J by 8 bases. CDR3 protein: CAISEPGQFSHEQFF. The CDR3 DNA is TGTGCCATCAGTGAGCCGGGACAGTTTAGTCATGAGCAGTTCTTC.

J is TRBJ2-7 and V is TRBV7-2; 8 bases agree with TRBD2. CDR1 SGHTA and CDR2 FQGNSA come from the germline V gene. V shed 5 bases and J 3 bases; nucleotides not matched to a gene: 9. The CDR3 is 15 amino acids. The CDR3, as DNA: TGTGCCAGCAGCAGGACTAGCCCGACTGGCTACGAGCAGTACTTC. Amino acids: CASSRTSPTGYEQYF.

The V gene is TRBV28, the J gene TRBJ2-7, with 9 bases fitting TRBD1. Germline assignment: CDR1 MDHEN and CDR2 SYDVKM. Trimming removed 6 bases from V and 6 bases from J; junction bases left unmatched: 9. This CDR3 spans 14 amino acids. CDR3: CASRPPGQGFEQYF. The CDR3 region has the DNA TGTGCCAGCAGACCACCGGGACAGGGCTTCGAGCAGTACTTC.

The chain combines TRBV2 with TRBJ2-3; 16 bases fit TRBD2. There are 17 residues in the CDR3. J was trimmed by 4 bases and V by 10 bases; bases with no gene match: 11. From germline, CDR1 is SNHLY and CDR2 FYNNEI. CDR3 region: CATQGLAGGPTADTQYF. CDR3 nucleotides: TGTGCCACCCAGGGACTAGCGGGGGGGCCTACCGCAGATACGCAGTATTTT.

This sequence joins TRBV2 and TRBJ2-5, with D uncertain. The CDR3 spans 13 residues. The germline gives CDR1 SNHLY, CDR2 FYNNEI. Trimming took 5 bases from V and 2 from J, leaving 9 bases between them. This CDR3 reads CASSPQVQETQYF. CDR3 nucleotides: TGTGCCAGCAGTCCGCAGGTACAAGAGACCCAGTACTTC.

J is TRBJ2-7 and V is TRBV6-1; D perhaps matches TRBD1 (6 bases). The CDR3 runs 15 residues. Germline V CDR1 and CDR2: MNHNS, SASEGT. V gave up 5 bases and J gave up 5 bases, with 19 bases separating them. The DNA of the CDR3 is TGTGCCAGCAGTCCCCGTTCCCCAGGGGAGAACGAGCAGTACTTC. It is translated as CASSPRSPGENEQYF.

A remark on this clone: The same CDR3 arises from other DNA sequences in this sample as well. This chain joins TRBV10-3 and TRBJ1-2, with unresolved D. The V and J ends lost 4 bases and 4 bases respectively, with 10 bases between them. The CDR3 sequence is 13 residues long. Germline CDR1 reads ENHRY; CDR2 reads SYGVKD. The CDR3 spells CAISVGEGYGYTF. CDR3 in DNA: TGTGCCATCAGTGTGGGCGAGGGCTATGGCTACACCTTC.

Written as DNA, the CDR3 is TGTGCCAGCAGTGAAATCATTCCCGGGGATAGGCAGTTCTTC. Its protein product is CASSEIIPGDRQFF. The J gene is TRBJ2-1, the V gene TRBV2, with D possibly TRBD2 on 5 matching bases. The CDR3 has 14 amino acids. Germline CDR1 SNHLY, CDR2 FYNNEI. V was cut by 2 bases and J by 12 bases, with 17 bases left in between.

The genes are TRBV7-9 and TRBJ2-5; D ambiguous. V lost 5 bases and J 1 base, leaving 14 bases between the germline ends. Germline CDR1 reads SEHNR; CDR2 reads FQNEAQ (reference sequence). The CDR3 is made up of 15 amino acids. The CDR3 loop is CASSPGRWGQETQYF. The DNA for the CDR3 is TGTGCCAGCAGCCCTGGTAGATGGGGCCAAGAGACCCAGTACTTC.

This clone was detected only once. The genes are TRBV5-1 and TRBJ2-7, with D perhaps being TRBD1 or TRBD2 (5 bases each). CDR1 and CDR2 (germline): SGHRS, YFSETQ. This CDR3 has 15 amino acids. V lost 2 bases to trimming and J lost 6 bases, with 18 bases between them. The CDR3 is CASSFSGTDIREQYF. The CDR3 nucleotides are TGCGCCAGCAGCTTCTCCGGGACCGATATACGCGAGCAGTACTTC.

Turning to this clone: Different DNA sequences within this sample yield the same CDR3. The rearrangement links TRBV5-1 to TRBJ2-3; 10 positions match TRBD2. Per the germline V gene, CDR1 is SGHRS and CDR2 is YFSETQ. V lost 4 bases to trimming and J lost 0 bases; unmatched junction nucleotides: 2. The CDR3 sequence is 15 residues long. DNA for the CDR3: TGCGCCAGCAGCCGGACTAGCGGTAGCACAGATACGCAGTATTTT. Protein sequence: CASSRTSGSTDTQYF.

Remarks on this clone: The same CDR3 arises from other DNA sequences in this sample as well. The J gene is TRBJ2-7, the V gene TRBV5-1; 12 bases are shared with TRBD1. V dropped 5 bases and J dropped 3; count of bases not matched to a gene: 3. The CDR3 runs to 14 residues. Germline V gives CDR1 SGHRS, CDR2 YFSETQ. CDR3 sequence: CASSGTGGSYEQYF. Here the CDR3 DNA reads TGCGCCAGCAGTGGGACAGGGGGCAGCTACGAGCAGTACTTC.

The V gene is TRBV19, the J gene TRBJ1-1; perhaps TRBD1 as D (6 bases). The CDR3 covers 15 residues. V was pared by 7 bases and J by 3 bases, with 18 bases between. Germline CDR1 reads LNHDA; CDR2 reads SQIVND (reference sequence). CDR3 bases: TGTGCCAGTAAGGACGGGGGGGCGCAGGACACTGAAGCTTTCTTT. Protein: CASKDGGAQDTEAFF.

CDR3 DNA sequence: TGTGCCAGCAGCTTGTCAGTTTCCTACGAGCAGTACTTC. Its protein is CASSLSVSYEQYF. This chain links TRBV5-8 with TRBJ2-7; no clear D gene. V was clipped by 1 base and J by 1 base, with 6 bases between them. The germline V gene has CDR1 SGHTS and CDR2 YDEGEE. The CDR3 length is 13 residues.

The chain combines TRBV21-1 with TRBJ1-4; the D call in the table, TRBD1, was not verified against the DNA. TRBV21-1 is assigned pseudogene status. CDR3 length equals 15 residues. The CDR3 here is CARRWQNRINEKLFF. The CDR3 DNA sequence: TGTGCCAGAAGATGGCAGAACAGAATAAATGAAAAACTGTTTTTT.

This clone has just one count. The V call is TRBV2, the J call TRBJ2-7; 8 bases agree with TRBD1. Germline V gene data show CDR1 as SNHLY and CDR2 as FYNNEI. Trimming removed 6 bases from V and 2 bases from J; junction bases left unmatched: 6. The CDR3 length is 14 residues. CDR3 residues: CASRVGQDTYEQYF. The CDR3 region has the DNA TGTGCCAGCAGGGTGGGACAGGACACCTACGAGCAGTACTTC. The full variable domain, in which reference TRBV2 and TRBJ2-7 provide the parts outside the CDR3, is EPEVTQTPSHQVTQMGQEVILRCVPISNHLYFYWYRQILGQKVEFLVSFYNNEISEKSEIFDDQFSVERPDGSNFTLKIRSTKLEDSAMYFCASRVGQDTYEQYFGPGTRLTVT.

The chain employs TRBV30 and TRBJ1-1; D ambiguous. There are 11 residues in the CDR3. V was trimmed by 3 bases and J by 7 bases, leaving 9 bases between them. Germline assignment: CDR1 GTSNPN and CDR2 SVGIG (reference sequence). CDR3 coding DNA: TGTGCCTGGAGCCTCATAAATGAAGCTTTCTTT. It yields the protein CAWSLINEAFF.

This rearrangement joins TRBV6-1 to TRBJ2-7, with D possibly TRBD2 on 5 matching bases. Between the trimmed V and J ends, which lost 7 bases and 7 bases, there was a span of 14 bases. Looked up from germline, CDR1 is MNHNS and CDR2 is SASEGT. There are 12 residues in the CDR3. The CDR3 loop is CASTVGPGEQYF. CDR3 nucleotides: TGTGCCAGCACGGTGGGCCCGGGGGAGCAGTACTTC.

The rearrangement joins TRBV11-2 to TRBJ2-7; either TRBD1 or TRBD2 may supply D (5 bases each). Germline V CDR1 and CDR2: SGHAT, FQNNGV. Trimming removed 1 base at V and 0 bases at J, with 7 bases between. CDR3 length equals 14 residues. CDR3 coding DNA: TGTGCCAGCAGCTTAGGAGGGACCTCCTACGAGCAGTACTTC. Its translation: CASSLGGTSYEQYF.

The rearrangement links TRBV19 to TRBJ1-5, with D maybe TRBD1 (5 bases). The germline gives CDR1 LNHDA, CDR2 SQIVND (reference sequence). The ends were cut back, 7 bases at V and 8 bases at J, with 18 bases in the middle. The CDR3 runs to 14 residues. This CDR3 reads CASTRLRDFEPQHF. The CDR3 DNA sequence: TGTGCCAGTACGAGGTTAAGGGACTTTGAGCCCCAGCATTTT.

V is TRBV18 and J is TRBJ1-2, with unresolved D. CDR1 KGHSH and CDR2 LQKENI come from the germline V gene. The CDR3 runs to 12 residues. V gave up 8 bases and J gave up 4 bases, with 11 bases separating them. The CDR3 protein is CASRQRTYGYTF. The DNA of the CDR3 is TGTGCCAGCCGGCAGAGGACCTATGGCTACACCTTC.

This clone appeared once. CDR3 sequence reads: CAIRGTGGSTEAFF. CDR3 bases: TGTGCCATCAGGGGGACAGGGGGGAGCACTGAAGCTTTCTTT. The gene calls are TRBV10-3 and TRBJ1-1, with TRBD1 matching over 11 bases. Per germline, CDR1 ENHRY and CDR2 SYGVKD. V shed 6 bases, J shed 4 bases, and the junction held 4 bases outside the gene matches. The CDR3 covers 14 residues.

The rearrangement joins TRBV25-1 to TRBJ1-2; D perhaps matches TRBD1 (6 bases). CDR3 length: 13 amino acids. V was trimmed by 6 bases and J by 4 bases, leaving 12 bases between them. Germline values: CDR1 MGHDK, CDR2 SYGVNS. CDR3 DNA sequence: TGTGCCAGCAGCGACCAGGGGATCTATGGCTACACCTTC. This translates into CASSDQGIYGYTF.

The sample holds one count of this clone. The chain is built from TRBV11-2 and TRBJ2-4; D is perhaps TRBD1 (5 bases). This CDR3 is 13 amino acids long. The germline CDR1 and CDR2 sequences are SGHAT and FQNNGV. Between the trimmed V and J ends, which lost 0 bases and 8 bases, there was a span of 8 bases. CDR3 protein: CASSLDQGDIQYF. Here the CDR3 DNA reads TGTGCCAGCAGCTTAGACCAAGGGGACATTCAGTACTTC.

This clone appeared a single time. The chain uses TRBV25-1 and TRBJ2-1; D might be TRBD2 (6 bases). Germline loops: CDR1 MGHDK, CDR2 SYGVNS. The V and J ends lost 1 base and 1 base respectively, with 8 bases between them. The CDR3 length is 15 residues. The CDR3 nucleotides are TGTGCCAGCAGTGAATCGGGGAGGTCCTACAATGAGCAGTTCTTC. It codes for CASSESGRSYNEQFF.

Of note for this clone: Other DNA sequences within the sample encode an identical CDR3. The V and J genes are TRBV10-3 and TRBJ1-2; no reliable D call. This CDR3 region has 13 residues. V was pared by 6 bases and J by 2 bases, with 10 bases between. Germline CDR1 and CDR2: ENHRY and SYGVKD. CDR3 coding DNA: TGTGCCATCAGCGATACACCCAACTATGGCTACACCTTC. It yields the protein CAISDTPNYGYTF.